The clone carrying this T cell receptor (beta chain) was counted once. From germline, CDR1 is MDHEN and CDR2 SYDVKM. Trimming at V came to 2 bases and at J to 7 bases, leaving 12 bases not matched to a gene. The CDR3 spans 16 residues. The sample is drawn from a study of blood T cell repertoires in COVID-19. Study overall: COVID-19 samples, acute and convalescent, were from the United States, Italy and Spain.

Study processing details: The assay estimated nucleated cells by amplifying reference gene primers. The method was immunoSEQ multiplex PCR; TCRdb's version includes in-frame clones alone and lacks a portion of them. V, J and clone size were drawn from that table, and D and trimming were deduced from the DNA. Seen here are 85,000 to 110,000 clones, around nine tenths observed once, and the top ten hold roughly 17%. The chain has TRBV28 and TRBJ1-2; 8 bases map to TRBD1. The receptor was isolated from a woman older than 75 in a cohort sampled during active COVID-19. The sequencing input was peripheral blood. CDR3 in amino acids: CASSLSPGAGGAGYTF. DNA of the CDR3: TGTGCCAGCAGTTTAAGCCCCGGGGCAGGGGGCGCTGGCTACACCTTC.